The entry below gives a single TCR beta chain sequence along with its context. The antigen remains unidentified. The data were taken from a study of response to subunit inactivated influenza vaccine. This CDR3 is built from 16 residues. Germline trimming cut 2 bases from V and 3 bases from J; bases unmatched to any gene: 8. From germline, CDR1 is SGHKS and CDR2 YYEKEE (reference sequence). Broader study findings: Authors suggested that a seasonal influenza vaccination recruits few new T cells each time.

TCRdb processed the RT-PCR reads anew with MiXCR; each CDR3 protein has one entry. The profile shows hundreds of thousands of distinct CDR3 sequences, about 11% of them singletons. This material consisted of PBMCs from blood, taken on the day of vaccination. The source is a man aged 50 to 60 who received an inactivated influenza vaccine. V usage is TRBV5-5 and J usage is TRBJ1-5, with TRBD1 identical over 7 bases. CDR3 nucleotide sequence: TGTGCCAGCAGCTTTTGGCTCCAGGGGGACAATCAGCCCCAGCATTTT. Translation gives CASSFWLQGDNQPQHF.